Many counts were recorded for the clone carrying this T cell receptor beta chain. This sample is drawn from a study of T cells in Graves' hyperthyroidism and ophthalmopathy. Amplification targeted TCR beta CDR3 regions from RNA transcripts. The HTBI primer set was used in a first-round RT-PCR of the TCR CDR3. Using its own MiXCR run on the multiplex PCR reads, TCRdb lists one record per CDR3 protein. The sample lists about 290,000 distinct CDR3 sequences, about 13% occurring once. The sequencing input was blood. The clonotype was recovered from a woman in her thirties or forties with Graves' hyperthyroidism.

The CDR3 here is CAISESGGPGIGQPQHF. The CDR3 DNA is TGTGCCATCAGTGAGTCAGGGGGTCCGGGGATCGGTCAGCCCCAGCATTTT. The gene calls are TRBV10-3 and TRBJ1-5; D perhaps matches TRBD1 (6 bases). Germline V gene lookup returns CDR1 ENHRY and CDR2 SYGVKD. The CDR3 has 17 amino acids. V shed 0 bases and J shed 6 bases, with 18 bases lying between them.